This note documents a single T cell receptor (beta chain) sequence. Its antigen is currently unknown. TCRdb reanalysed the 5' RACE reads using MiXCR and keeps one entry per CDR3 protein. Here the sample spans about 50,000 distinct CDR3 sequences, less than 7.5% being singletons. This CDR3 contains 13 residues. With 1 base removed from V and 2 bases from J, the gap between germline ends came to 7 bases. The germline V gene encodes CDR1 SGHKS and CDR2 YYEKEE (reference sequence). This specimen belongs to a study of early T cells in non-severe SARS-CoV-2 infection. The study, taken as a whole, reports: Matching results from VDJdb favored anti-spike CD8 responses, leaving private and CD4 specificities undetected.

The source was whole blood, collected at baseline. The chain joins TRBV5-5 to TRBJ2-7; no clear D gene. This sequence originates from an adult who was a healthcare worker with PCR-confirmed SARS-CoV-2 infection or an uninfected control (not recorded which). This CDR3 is CASSLQQTYEQYF. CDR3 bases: TGTGCCAGCAGCTTGCAGCAGACCTACGAGCAGTACTTC.